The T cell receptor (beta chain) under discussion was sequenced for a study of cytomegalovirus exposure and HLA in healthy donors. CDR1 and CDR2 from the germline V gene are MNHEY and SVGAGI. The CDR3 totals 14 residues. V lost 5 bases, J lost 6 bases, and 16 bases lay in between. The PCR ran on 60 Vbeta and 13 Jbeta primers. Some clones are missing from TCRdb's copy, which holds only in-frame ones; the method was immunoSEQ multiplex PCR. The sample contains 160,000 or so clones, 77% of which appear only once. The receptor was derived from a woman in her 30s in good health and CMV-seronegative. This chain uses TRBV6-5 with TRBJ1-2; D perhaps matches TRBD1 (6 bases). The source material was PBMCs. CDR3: CASSIGGGRDGYTF. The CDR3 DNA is TGTGCCAGCAGTATCGGGGGGGGCCGTGATGGCTACACCTTC.